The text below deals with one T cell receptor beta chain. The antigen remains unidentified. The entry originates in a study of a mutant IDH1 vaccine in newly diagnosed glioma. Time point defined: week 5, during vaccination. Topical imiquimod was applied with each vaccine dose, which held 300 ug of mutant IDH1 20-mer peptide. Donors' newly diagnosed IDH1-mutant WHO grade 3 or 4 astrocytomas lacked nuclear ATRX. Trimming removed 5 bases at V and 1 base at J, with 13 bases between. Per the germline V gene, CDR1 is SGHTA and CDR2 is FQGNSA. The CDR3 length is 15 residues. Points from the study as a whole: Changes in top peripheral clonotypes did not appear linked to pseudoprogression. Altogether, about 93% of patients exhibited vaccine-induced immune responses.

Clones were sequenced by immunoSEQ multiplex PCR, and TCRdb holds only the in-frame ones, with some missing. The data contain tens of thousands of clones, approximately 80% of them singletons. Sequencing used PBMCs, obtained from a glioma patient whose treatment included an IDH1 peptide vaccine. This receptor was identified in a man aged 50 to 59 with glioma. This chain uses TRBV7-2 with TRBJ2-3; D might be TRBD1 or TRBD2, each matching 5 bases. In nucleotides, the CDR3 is TGTGCCAGCAGCCCGGGGCGCACCGGCACAGATACGCAGTATTTT. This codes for CASSPGRTGTDTQYF.